This T cell receptor (beta chain) was captured by sequencing in a study of glioma-infiltrating T cells after dendritic cell vaccination. Selection required adequate fresh-frozen tumor tissue plus more than two years' survival data. The primer mix had 60 V beta and 13 J beta primers. Assay used: immunoSEQ multiplex PCR; TCRdb lists only in-frame clones, some missing. The repertoire holds about 92,000 clones, over 75% seen once, with approximately 14% in the top ten. With V trimmed by 4 bases and J by 0 bases, 9 bases remained unmatched. Germline V gene lookup returns CDR1 SGHRS and CDR2 YFSETQ. The CDR3 has 16 residues. This clone was observed once.

This TCR was recovered from a human donor with glioblastoma. The V gene is TRBV5-1, the J gene TRBJ1-1; 7 bases are a match to TRBD1. This specimen consisted of blood, obtained before dendritic cell vaccination. The CDR3 region has the DNA TGCGCCAGCAGCCCAGGGGACAGACGAATGAACACTGAAGCTTTCTTT. Protein product: CASSPGDRRMNTEAFF.